Listed here are 2 T cell receptor beta chains from one sample, sequenced in a study of T cell repertoires in cytomegalovirus infection. TCRdb fed the reads into MiXCR, producing one record per CDR3 protein. Counted here are under 850,000 distinct CDR3 sequences, under 40% occurring once; the ten biggest clones make up 2.5% to 3.5%. The specimen sequenced was PBMCs. All receptors come from a human donor in good health (CMV status not recorded). Some clones in this sample may be carry-over from other donors' samples.

Turning to this clonotype: The conserved closing phenylalanine or tryptophan is absent in this CDR3, likely reflecting a read error. The V and J genes are TRBV7-2 and TRBJ2-2; no definite D call. The CDR3 length is 14 residues. V was pared by 1 base and J by 1 base, with 4 bases between. Germline CDR1 and CDR2: SGHTA and FQGNSA. The CDR3 protein is CASSLGGNTGELFL. CDR3 sequence (DNA): TGTGCCAGCAGCTTAGGAGGGAACACCGGGGAGCTGTTTCTT.

The rearrangement links TRBV6-8 to TRBJ2-5, with TRBD2 matching 11 bases. The CDR3 extends over 18 amino acids. Germline CDR1 is MNHGY and CDR2 is SAAAGT. The trim removed 2 bases at V and 2 bases at J, leaving 10 bases unmatched. CDR3 protein: CASSYPATGTSGQETQYF. For the CDR3, the DNA is TGTGCCAGCAGTTACCCAGCCACCGGGACTAGCGGACAAGAGACCCAGTACTTC.